The 10 T cell receptor beta chains below all came from one sample that was sequenced in a study of Graves' ophthalmopathy and Graves' hyperthyroidism. For repertoire sequencing, the TCR beta CDR3 regions were amplified from RNA transcripts. In the first round, RT-PCR was carried out with HTBI primers, and a multiplex PCR formed the second round. Using its own MiXCR run on the multiplex PCR reads, TCRdb lists one record per CDR3 protein. The data hold about 400,000 distinct CDR3 sequences, with around 18% observed a single time. Sequenced sample: peripheral blood. These receptors were taken from a woman aged 18-29 years with Graves' ophthalmopathy.

This clonotype has ten or more counts. The chain combines TRBV4-1 with TRBJ2-7, with D possibly TRBD1 on 5 matching bases. V shed 3 bases and J shed 6 bases, with 12 bases lying between them. CDR1 and CDR2 (germline): MGHRA, YSYEKL. CDR3 length: 13 residues. The CDR3 region has the DNA TGCGCCAGCAGCCATACGACAGCCGGCGAGCAGTACTTC. This encodes CASSHTTAGEQYF.

Notes on this clonotype: A much larger clone sits a single nucleotide away, making a read error possible. The J gene is TRBJ2-2, the V gene TRBV7-2, with 7 positions matching TRBD1. CDR3 length: 14 amino acids. V lost 6 bases and J lost 1; bases outside the gene matches: 2. Germline values: CDR1 SGHTA, CDR2 FQGNSA. This chain's CDR3 is CTSRGTENTGELFF. The CDR3 coding sequence is TGTACCAGCAGGGGGACAGAGAACACCGGGGAGCTGTTTTTT. The full variable domain, with the rest looked up from reference TRBV7-2 and TRBJ2-2, is GAGVSQSPSNKVTEKGKDVELRCDPISGHTALYWYRQSLGQGLEFLIYFQGNSAPDKSGLPSDRFSAERTGGSVSTLTIQRTQQEDSAVYLCTSRGTENTGELFFGEGSRLTVL.

The chain links TRBV9 to TRBJ2-5; 7 bases align to TRBD2. The CDR3 loop spans 15 amino acids. The junction had 8 bases not matched to a gene; V was cut back by 4 bases and J by 2 bases. Germline CDR1 and CDR2: SGDLS and YYNGEE. CDR3 sequence (DNA): TGTGCCAGCAGCACCCGGGGGGTAAAGCAAGAGACCCAGTACTTC. This translates into CASSTRGVKQETQYF.

At least ten counts were recorded for this clonotype. This chain joins TRBV2 and TRBJ1-2; D is possibly TRBD1 (6 bases). With 8 bases removed from V and 6 bases from J, the gap between germline ends came to 22 bases. Germline-derived CDR1 and CDR2 are SNHLY and FYNNEI. This CDR3 has 15 amino acids. The CDR3 DNA is TGTGCCAGCTACCGTACGACAGGAACGCTCGATGGCTACACCTTC. Translation gives CASYRTTGTLDGYTF. The full variable domain, with the rest looked up from reference TRBV2 and TRBJ1-2, is EPEVTQTPSHQVTQMGQEVILRCVPISNHLYFYWYRQILGQKVEFLVSFYNNEISEKSEIFDDQFSVERPDGSNFTLKIRSTKLEDSAMYFCASYRTTGTLDGYTFGSGTRLTVV.

Many counts were recorded for this clonotype. The chain has TRBV19 and TRBJ2-6; D gene unclear. This CDR3 has 15 residues. CDR1 is LNHDA and CDR2 is SQIVND in the germline V gene (reference sequence). V lost 2 bases, J lost 4 bases, and 9 bases lay in between. The CDR3 bases are TGTGCCAGTAGTATAAAGGCGGCGGGGGCCAACGTCCTGACTTTC. Translating it yields CASSIKAAGANVLTF.

This clonotype was seen repeatedly, ten times or more. The V and J genes are TRBV29-1 and TRBJ2-7; 7 bases agree with TRBD1. CDR3 length: 11 residues. With V trimmed by 6 bases and J by 11 bases, 10 bases remained unmatched. The germline gives CDR1 SQVTM, CDR2 ANQGSEA. CDR3 in DNA: TGCAGCGTCGCCTACAGGGGAGATAAGTACTTC. It translates to CSVAYRGDKYF.

This clonotype occurred many times. The rearrangement uses TRBV20-1 and TRBJ2-5, with 7 positions matching TRBD2. Germline-derived CDR1 and CDR2 are DFQATT and SNEGSKA (reference sequence). There are 13 residues in the CDR3. The ends lost 3 bases at V and 4 bases at J; junction bases unmatched: 5. DNA for the CDR3: TGCAGTGCTAGCTACGGCGGGGGAGAGACCCAGTACTTC. This encodes CSASYGGGETQYF.

The chain couples TRBV3-1 to TRBJ2-7, with D tentatively TRBD1 (6 bases). The CDR3 extends over 15 amino acids. The V and J ends lost 0 bases and 3 bases respectively, with 12 bases between them. Germline V gene lookup returns CDR1 LGHDT and CDR2 YNNKEL (reference sequence). CDR3 DNA sequence: TGTGCCAGCAGCCAAGATCACAGGGTCTTCTACGAGCAGTACTTC. Its protein is CASSQDHRVFYEQYF.

A note on this clonotype: A much larger clonotype is one base distant, so this may be a read error. The J gene is TRBJ1-5, the V gene TRBV28; maybe TRBD1 (6 bases). The germline gives CDR1 MDHEN, CDR2 SYDVKM. This CDR3 spans 15 amino acids. CDR3 nucleotides: TGTTCCAGCAGTTTTCGGACAGTTAGCAATCAGCCCCAGCATTTT. This translates into CSSSFRTVSNQPQHF.

The table lists this clonotype with a few counts. V and J are TRBV7-2 and TRBJ1-1, with D possibly being TRBD1 (6 bases). The CDR3 length is 14 residues. Germline CDR1 is SGHTA and CDR2 is FQGNSA. Trimming removed 5 bases at V and 4 bases at J, with 14 bases between. The CDR3 DNA follows: TGTGCCAGCAGCCCCACCTTACAGGGCACTGAAGCTTTCTTT. Protein sequence: CASSPTLQGTEAFF.